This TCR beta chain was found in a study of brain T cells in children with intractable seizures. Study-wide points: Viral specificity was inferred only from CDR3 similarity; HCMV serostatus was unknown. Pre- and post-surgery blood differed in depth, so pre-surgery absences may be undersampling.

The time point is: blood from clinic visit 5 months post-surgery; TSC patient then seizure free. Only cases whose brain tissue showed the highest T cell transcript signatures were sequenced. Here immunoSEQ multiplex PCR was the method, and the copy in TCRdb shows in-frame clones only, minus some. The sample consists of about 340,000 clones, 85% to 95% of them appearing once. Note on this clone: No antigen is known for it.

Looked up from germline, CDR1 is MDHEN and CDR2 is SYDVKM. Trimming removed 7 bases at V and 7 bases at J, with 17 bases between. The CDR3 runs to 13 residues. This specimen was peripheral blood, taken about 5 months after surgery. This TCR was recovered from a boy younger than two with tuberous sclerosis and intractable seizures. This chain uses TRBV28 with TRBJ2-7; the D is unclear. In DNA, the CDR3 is TGTGCCAGCACCCTAAAGTACGGCCCTGAGCAGTACTTC. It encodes CASTLKYGPEQYF.